This record covers a single T cell receptor (beta chain). Its antigen remains unknown. This specimen comes from a study of blood T cells in healthy people across ages. The study's findings and limits: Whereas aged donors had fewer naive CD4+ cells, long-lived donors had more of them and higher diversity.

Then a second PCR, running about 7 to 11 cycles, was carried out with a sample-barcoded 5' primer and a J-beta primer mix. TCRdb analysed the 5' RACE reads with MiXCR anew, one entry per CDR3 protein. The repertoire consists of hundreds of thousands of distinct CDR3 sequences, with roughly 40% occurring once and the leading ten covering 10% to 15%. The sample consisted of blood. The receptor was derived from a man younger than 35 in good health.

This CDR3 reads CSALDGNTEAFF. The CDR3 DNA sequence: TGCAGTGCGTTGGACGGTAACACTGAAGCTTTCTTT. J is TRBJ1-1 and V is TRBV20-1, with unresolved D. The CDR3 is made up of 12 amino acids. V lost 6 bases to trimming and J lost 2 bases, with 10 bases between them. Germline assignment: CDR1 DFQATT and CDR2 SNEGSKA (reference sequence).